The 9 T cell receptor beta chains given below trace back to one sample, sequenced in a study of blood T cell repertoires in COVID-19. The table came from immunoSEQ multiplex PCR; TCRdb's copy has only in-frame clones and leaves some out. The sample has tens of thousands of clones, about 68% seen once. The sequencing input was peripheral blood. All receptors derive from a man in his fifties or sixties with active or convalescent COVID-19.

V is TRBV25-1 and J is TRBJ1-5, with TRBD1 as a possible D gene (5 bases). Between the trimmed V and J ends, which lost 2 bases and 7 bases, there was a span of 15 bases. This CDR3 is built from 15 residues. The germline V gene has CDR1 MGHDK and CDR2 SYGVNS. The CDR3 reads CASSEGSGIVQPQHF. CDR3 bases: TGTGCCAGCAGTGAAGGGTCAGGGATCGTCCAGCCCCAGCATTTT.

This chain links TRBV2 with TRBJ2-5; possible D gene TRBD1, 5 bases. Trimming removed 7 bases at V and 2 bases at J, with 5 bases between. This CDR3 comprises 11 residues. The germline V gene encodes CDR1 SNHLY and CDR2 FYNNEI. This chain's CDR3 is CASNRQETQYF. In DNA, the CDR3 is TGTGCCAGCAACAGGCAAGAGACCCAGTACTTC. Complete variable domain (other parts from reference TRBV2 and TRBJ2-5): EPEVTQTPSHQVTQMGQEVILRCVPISNHLYFYWYRQILGQKVEFLVSFYNNEISEKSEIFDDQFSVERPDGSNFTLKIRSTKLEDSAMYFCASNRQETQYFGPGTRLLVL.

V is TRBV6-6 and J is TRBJ2-2; the match to TRBD1 covers 10 bases. The CDR3 consists of 14 residues. CDR1 and CDR2 (germline): MNHNY, SVGAGI (reference sequence). The trim removed 7 bases at V and 7 bases at J, leaving 6 bases unmatched. The CDR3 nucleotides read TGTGCCAGCACCCGACAGGGGGCCGGCGGGGAGCTGTTTTTT. Translating gives CASTRQGAGGELFF.

The chain uses TRBV29-1 and TRBJ2-5; D possibly corresponds to TRBD1 (7 bases). The V end lost 1 base, the J end lost 4 bases, and 10 bases lay between the germline ends. Per germline, CDR1 SQVTM and CDR2 ANQGSEA. There are 13 residues in the CDR3. CDR3 sequence reads: CSVEGQGGETQYF. CDR3 nucleotide sequence: TGCAGCGTTGAAGGCCAGGGGGGAGAGACCCAGTACTTC.

This chain connects TRBV19 to TRBJ1-2; perhaps TRBD1 as D (5 bases). The germline V and J ends were trimmed by 5 bases and 6 bases, with 13 bases remaining between them. This CDR3 is built from 13 residues. Germline V lookup: CDR1 LNHDA, CDR2 SQIVND (reference sequence). CDR3 bases: TGTGCCAGTAGTCCCGGCCGCAGGGATGGCTACACCTTC. This encodes CASSPGRRDGYTF.

This sequence joins TRBV27 and TRBJ2-2; a possible D gene is TRBD2 (5 bases). CDR1 is MNHEY, CDR2 SMNVEV, per germline (reference sequence). The V end lost 0 bases, the J end lost 9 bases, and 8 bases lay between the germline ends. The CDR3 consists of 13 residues. The CDR3 DNA reads as TGTGCCAGCAGTTTATCGAGGGCCCGGGAGCTGTTTTTT. The encoded protein is CASSLSRARELFF.

This clone was seen just once. This rearrangement joins TRBV7-9 to TRBJ1-1; a possible D gene is TRBD1 (6 bases). V lost 5 bases and J 10 bases, leaving 17 bases between the germline ends. The germline V gene encodes CDR1 SEHNR and CDR2 FQNEAQ (reference sequence). This CDR3 contains 13 residues. CDR3 coding DNA: TGTGCCAGCAGCCGCGTGGTCGGGGGGCTAGCTTTCTTT. Its translation: CASSRVVGGLAFF.

V gene TRBV4-3 combines with J gene TRBJ2-7, with D possibly being TRBD1 (5 bases). CDR1 is LGHNA, CDR2 YSLEER, per germline. Deletions cut 0 bases from V and 4 bases from J, with 10 bases between. The CDR3 loop spans 14 amino acids. CDR3 amino acids: CASSQDPGRYEQYF. The DNA of the CDR3 is TGCGCCAGCAGCCAAGACCCAGGGCGATACGAGCAGTACTTC.

The chain joins TRBV29-1 to TRBJ1-2, with D hard to call. The CDR3 consists of 12 residues. Germline V gene sequence: CDR1 SQVTM, CDR2 ANQGSEA. The germline V and J ends were trimmed by 4 bases and 3 bases, with 9 bases remaining between them. CDR3 bases: TGCAGCGTTGGGCGGGGAGACTATGGCTACACCTTC. Protein product: CSVGRGDYGYTF.